The subject of this entry is one T cell receptor beta chain. What it binds is not known. Germline lookup yields CDR1 MNHNS and CDR2 SASEGT. This CDR3 comprises 15 residues. Trimming cost V 5 bases and J 2 bases, with 15 bases left between them. The data stem from a study of OX40 agonist ivuxolimab in advanced cancers. The overall study: Past anti-PD-1, anti-PD-L1 or anti-CTLA-4 therapy was accepted, and roughly 37% had received some. Overall study results and limits: People who partly responded at 0.1-3.0 mg/kg had some of the least clonal expansion seen.

This table comes from immunoSEQ multiplex PCR, and its TCRdb copy is limited to in-frame clones, with some not included. The table lists tens of thousands of clones, around 83% of them singletons, with roughly 3.3% in the top ten. The rearrangement links TRBV6-1 to TRBJ1-1; D is possibly TRBD1 (6 bases). Here the sequenced sample was CD4+ or CD8+ T cells sorted from blood, taken in a trial of the OX40 agonist ivuxolimab. The sequence derives from an adult with an advanced solid tumor such as melanoma, head and neck, liver or kidney cancer. Written as DNA, the CDR3 is TGTGCCAGCAGTACACAGGGTGAGGGCAACACTGAAGCTTTCTTT. Protein: CASSTQGEGNTEAFF.